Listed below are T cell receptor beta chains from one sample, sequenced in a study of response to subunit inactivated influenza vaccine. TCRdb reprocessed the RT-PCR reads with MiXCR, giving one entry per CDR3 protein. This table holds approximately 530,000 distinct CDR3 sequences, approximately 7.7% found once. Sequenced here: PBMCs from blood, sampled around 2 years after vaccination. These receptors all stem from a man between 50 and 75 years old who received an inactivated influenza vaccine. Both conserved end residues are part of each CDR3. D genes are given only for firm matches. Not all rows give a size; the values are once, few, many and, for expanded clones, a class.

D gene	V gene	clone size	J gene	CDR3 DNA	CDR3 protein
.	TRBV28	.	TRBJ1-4	TGTGCCAGCAGCTCCCAGGGGTCGAAACTGTTTTTT	CASSSQGSKLFF
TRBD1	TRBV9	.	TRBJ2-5	TGTGCCAGCAGCACCCAGCCGGACAGGACGAAGACCCAGTACTTC	CASSTQPDRTKTQYF
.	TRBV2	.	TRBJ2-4	TGTGCCAGCAGGTCCTACGGGTGGAGTAGCTTC	CASRSYGWSSF
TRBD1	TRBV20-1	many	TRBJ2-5	TGCAGTGCTAGCATTTTAGGGGGCGAGGAAGAGACCCAGTACTTC	CSASILGGEEETQYF
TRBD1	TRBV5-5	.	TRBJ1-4	TGTGCCAGCAGCCCCGGACAGGGCACTAATGAAAAACTGTTTTTT	CASSPGQGTNEKLFF
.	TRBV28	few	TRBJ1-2	TGTGCCAGCAGACTTCCCGGGCCCAGGGGCGGCTACACCTTC	CASRLPGPRGGYTF
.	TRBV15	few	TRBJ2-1	TGTGCCACCAGCAGAGATGAAGGGCGGATAAATGAGCAGTTCTTC	CATSRDEGRINEQFF
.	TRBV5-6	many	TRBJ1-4	TGTGCCAGCAGCTCAGGGGCAACTAATGAAAAACTGTTTTTT	CASSSGATNEKLFF
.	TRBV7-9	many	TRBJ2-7	TGTGCCAGCAGCTTAGCGGCGGAGCAGTACTTC	CASSLAAEQYF
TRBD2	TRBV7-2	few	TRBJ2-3	TGTGCCAGCAGCTTAGCTTTTAGCGGGACAGATACGCAGTATTTT	CASSLAFSGTDTQYF
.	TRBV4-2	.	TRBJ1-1	TGTGCCAGCAGCCAAGGAGGGACGGGGACTGAAGCTTTCTTT	CASSQGGTGTEAFF
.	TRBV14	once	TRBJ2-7	TGTGCCAGCAGTCACATCGTTTCCTCCTACGAGCAGTACTTC	CASSHIVSSYEQYF
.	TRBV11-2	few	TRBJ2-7	TGTGCCAGCAGCTTAGGGAGCGGAAACCTGGCCTACGAGCAGTACTTC	CASSLGSGNLAYEQYF
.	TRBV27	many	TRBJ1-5	TGTGCCAGCAGTTTATCGGGGCAGTATGGCCAGCCCCAGCATTTT	CASSLSGQYGQPQHF
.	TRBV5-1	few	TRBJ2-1	TGCGCCAGCAGCGTGGACTCCCCCGGGGATGAGCAGTTCTTC	CASSVDSPGDEQFF
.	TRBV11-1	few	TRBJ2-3	TGTGCCAGCAGCCCGTCTAGCGTAGCTAGCACAGATACGCAGTATTTT	CASSPSSVASTDTQYF
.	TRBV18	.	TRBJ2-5	TGTGCCAGCTCACCAGGACTATTACAAGAGACCCAGTACTTC	CASSPGLLQETQYF
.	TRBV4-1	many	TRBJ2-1	TGCGCCAGCAGCCGCCTGATTGACAATGAGCAGTTCTTC	CASSRLIDNEQFF
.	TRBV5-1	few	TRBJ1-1	TGCGCCAGCAGTGAGGGAACGAGAGGTGCGAACACTGAAGCTTTCTTT	CASSEGTRGANTEAFF
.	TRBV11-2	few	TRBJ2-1	TGTGCCAGCAGCTTTGACTGGCTGCTAAGGGTTTACAATGAGCAGTTCTTC	CASSFDWLLRVYNEQFF
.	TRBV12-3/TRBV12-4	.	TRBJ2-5	TGTGCCAGCAGTACTAGACAGGAGATGAAAGAGACCCAGTACTTC	CASSTRQEMKETQYF
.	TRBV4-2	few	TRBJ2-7	TGTGCCAGCAGCCAAGATGGGGGAACCTACGAGCAGTACTTC	CASSQDGGTYEQYF
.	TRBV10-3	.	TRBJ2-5	TGTGCCATCAGTGCCGGTAGCCAAGAGACCCAGTACTTC	CAISAGSQETQYF
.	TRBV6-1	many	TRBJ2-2	TGTGCCAGCGGGCTCCTGGCGGGGGCCACCGGGGAGCTGTTTTTT	CASGLLAGATGELFF
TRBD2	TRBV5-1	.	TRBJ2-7	TGCGCCAGCAGCTGGGGTGGGAGCGGGAGTTCATACGAGCAGTACTTC	CASSWGGSGSSYEQYF
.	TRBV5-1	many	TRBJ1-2	TGCGCCAGCAGCTTGGAGCGGGCAACGGGAGGCTACACCTTC	CASSLERATGGYTF
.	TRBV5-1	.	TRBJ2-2	TGCGCCAGCAGCTTGGGGGAATGGTCGACCGGGGAGCTGTTTTTT	CASSLGEWSTGELFF
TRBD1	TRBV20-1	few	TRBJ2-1	TGCAGTGCTAGTTTCGGGACAGGGGACAATGAGCAGTTCTTC	CSASFGTGDNEQFF
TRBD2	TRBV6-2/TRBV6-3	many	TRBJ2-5	TGTGCCAGCAGTTACTCGATAGGCGGGAGCGCCTACACTCAAGAGACCCAGTACTTC	CASSYSIGGSAYTQETQYF
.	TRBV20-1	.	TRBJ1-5	TGCAGTGCTAGAGATCGGGGGATTCGCAATCAGCCCCAGCATTTT	CSARDRGIRNQPQHF
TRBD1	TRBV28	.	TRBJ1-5	TGTGCCAGCAGTTTATGGGGACTGAAGGGGGCAAGTCAGCCCCAGCATTTT	CASSLWGLKGASQPQHF
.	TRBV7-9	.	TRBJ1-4	TGTGCCAGCAGCTTAGGACAGCTATCGGAAAAACTGTTTTTT	CASSLGQLSEKLFF
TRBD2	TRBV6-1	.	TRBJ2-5	TGTGCCAGCAGCCCGCCCGGAGCGGGGGAGACCCAGTACTTC	CASSPPGAGETQYF
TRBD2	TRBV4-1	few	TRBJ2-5	TGCGCCAGCAGCCCTGGACTAGCGGGGTCCGGTGAGACCCAGTACTTC	CASSPGLAGSGETQYF
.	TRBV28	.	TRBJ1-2	TGTGCCAGCAGCCGAGGAGGAGGCCCCTATGGCTACACCTTC	CASSRGGGPYGYTF
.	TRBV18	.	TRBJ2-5	TGTGCCAGCTCACCAGGTGTTCTGTCGGAGACCCAGTACTTC	CASSPGVLSETQYF
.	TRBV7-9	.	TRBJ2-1	TGTGCCAGCAGCTTAACCGTGCCCGTCGGAAAGTTCTTC	CASSLTVPVGKFF
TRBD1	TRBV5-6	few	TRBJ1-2	TGTGCCAGCAGGAACAGGGGGCGTAACTATGGCTACACCTTC	CASRNRGRNYGYTF
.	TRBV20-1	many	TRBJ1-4	TGCAGTGCTAGAGATTGGGGTGGGGATGAAAAACTGTTTTTT	CSARDWGGDEKLFF
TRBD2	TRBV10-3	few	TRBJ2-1	TGTGCCATGAAAGCGGGAGGGGATGAGCAGTTCTTC	CAMKAGGDEQFF
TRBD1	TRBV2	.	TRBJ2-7	TGTGCCAGCAACAGGGGGCACGAGCAGTACTTC	CASNRGHEQYF
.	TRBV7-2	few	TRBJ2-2	TGTGCCAGCAGCTTATATAGCCTCACCGGGGAGCTGTTTTTT	CASSLYSLTGELFF
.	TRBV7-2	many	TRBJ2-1	TGTGCCAGCAGCTTCAACCTTGAGCAGTTCTTC	CASSFNLEQFF
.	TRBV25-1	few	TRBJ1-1	TGTGCCGGAGGGGGTAGAATGAACACTGAAGCTTTCTTT	CAGGGRMNTEAFF